Each of the 13 T cell receptor beta chains below was sequenced from the same sample in a study of T cell repertoires and HLA-DP antigens. TCRdb's copy holds only in-frame clones and misses some; the assay was immunoSEQ multiplex PCR. In the table there are approximately 86,000 clones, about 89% of which are singletons. No antigen has been identified for these receptors. Sequenced: CD4+ T cells from PBMCs. Receptor source: a man aged 45-65 years in good health and CMV-seronegative.

CDR3 loop: CATSRPYNEQFF. The CDR3 DNA is TGTGCCACCAGCAGGCCTTACAATGAGCAGTTCTTC. The chain links TRBV15 to TRBJ2-1; D call uncertain. Trimming took 3 bases from V and 4 from J, leaving 4 bases between them. CDR3 size: 12 residues. CDR1 is LNHNV and CDR2 is YYDKDF in the germline V gene (reference sequence).

The chain has TRBV7-2 and TRBJ2-1, with D maybe TRBD1 (6 bases). Trimming removed 4 bases at V and 6 bases at J, with 16 bases between. Germline-derived CDR1 and CDR2 are SGHTA and FQGNSA. The CDR3 is 15 amino acids. In nucleotides, the CDR3 is TGTGCCAGCAGCTCCGTCCTACAGGGTACCAATGAGCAGTTCTTC. Amino acid sequence: CASSSVLQGTNEQFF.

The chain couples TRBV6-5 to TRBJ2-3; D gene ambiguous. V shed 6 bases and J shed 6 bases, with 10 bases lying between them. The CDR3 sequence is 12 residues long. The germline CDR1 and CDR2 sequences are MNHEY and SVGAGI. CDR3 sequence reads: CASSPGRDTQYF. The CDR3 region has the DNA TGTGCCAGCAGCCCGGGTCGGGATACGCAGTATTTT.

This chain links TRBV6-6 with TRBJ2-1; D gene uncertain. Trimming stripped 2 bases from V and 4 bases from J, with 6 bases between. CDR3 length: 13 residues. CDR1 MNHNY and CDR2 SVGAGI come from the germline V gene (reference sequence). The CDR3 coding sequence is TGTGCCAGCAGTTACGACACTTACAATGAGCAGTTCTTC. It codes for CASSYDTYNEQFF.

This clone has a single count. The gene calls are TRBV27 and TRBJ1-3, with D possibly matching TRBD1 (5 bases). This CDR3 has 13 amino acids. Trimming took off 5 bases at V and 4 bases at J, with 9 bases between the two ends. Germline V gene lookup returns CDR1 MNHEY and CDR2 SMNVEV (reference sequence). The CDR3 nucleotides are TGTGCCAGCAGTCCAGGGTTCGGAAACACCATATATTTT. It specifies CASSPGFGNTIYF.

The rearrangement joins TRBV7-2 to TRBJ1-2; a possible D gene is TRBD1 (5 bases). Germline values: CDR1 SGHTA, CDR2 FQGNSA. V lost 7 bases, J lost 4 bases, and 10 bases lay in between. CDR3 length: 12 residues. The CDR3 spells CASTTGTYGYTF. The DNA of the CDR3 is TGTGCCAGCACCACAGGCACCTATGGCTACACCTTC.

The chain links TRBV9 to TRBJ1-3; possible D gene TRBD1, 6 bases. The germline V gene encodes CDR1 SGDLS and CDR2 YYNGEE. The CDR3 contains 19 residues. V shed 3 bases and J shed 0 bases, with 22 bases lying between them. Here the CDR3 reads CASSADPRGGPLSGNTIYF. CDR3 coding DNA: TGTGCCAGCAGCGCCGACCCCCGGGGGGGCCCCCTCTCTGGAAACACCATATATTTT.

The chain joins TRBV30 to TRBJ1-6; unclear D gene. CDR1 and CDR2 from the germline V gene are GTSNPN and SVGIG (reference sequence). V lost 1 base to trimming and J lost 0 bases, with 4 bases between them. This CDR3 spans 14 amino acids. The CDR3 loop reads CAWSGRSYNSPLHF. The CDR3 nucleotides are TGTGCCTGGAGTGGACGCTCCTATAATTCACCCCTCCACTTT.

The gene calls are TRBV19 and TRBJ2-1; the D gene is possibly TRBD2 (6 bases). The CDR3 spans 16 residues. From germline, CDR1 is LNHDA and CDR2 SQIVND (reference sequence). Trimming took off 0 bases at V and 0 bases at J, with 9 bases between the two ends. The CDR3 DNA reads as TGTGCCAGTAGTATAGATCCCGGGAGCTCCTACAATGAGCAGTTCTTC. It specifies CASSIDPGSSYNEQFF.

The chain employs TRBV6-5 and TRBJ1-1, with a possible D match to TRBD1 (5 bases). From germline, CDR1 is MNHEY and CDR2 SVGAGI. V was cut by 5 bases and J by 9 bases, with 13 bases left in between. The CDR3 spans 12 residues. This CDR3 is CASSTHLGQAFF. DNA of the CDR3: TGTGCCAGCAGTACCCATTTGGGGCAAGCTTTCTTT.

This rearrangement joins TRBV6-5 to TRBJ2-7; the match to TRBD2 covers 7 bases. Germline CDR1 and CDR2: MNHEY and SVGAGI. V gave up 4 bases and J gave up 1 base; unmatched junction bases: 7. The CDR3 has 15 residues. The CDR3 spells CASSFLLAASYEQYF. In DNA form, the CDR3 reads TGTGCCAGCAGTTTTTTGCTAGCGGCGTCCTACGAGCAGTACTTC.

The rearrangement joins TRBV19 to TRBJ1-3; D is unclear. Trimming cost V 2 bases and J 0 bases, with 5 bases left between them. Germline-derived CDR1 and CDR2 are LNHDA and SQIVND (reference sequence). The length of the CDR3 is 14 residues. The CDR3 sequence: CASSIQSSGNTIYF. CDR3 sequence (DNA): TGTGCCAGTAGTATACAGAGCTCTGGAAACACCATATATTTT.

This clone was picked up a small number of times. This chain uses TRBV30 with TRBJ1-5; 7 bases agree with TRBD1. V lost 0 bases to trimming and J lost 5 bases; unmatched junction nucleotides: 7. The CDR3 is 15 amino acids. Germline CDR1 reads GTSNPN; CDR2 reads SVGIG (reference sequence). This CDR3 is CAWSVLGGGYQPQHF. CDR3 DNA sequence: TGTGCCTGGAGTGTACTTGGAGGGGGCTATCAGCCCCAGCATTTT.